The clone carrying this T cell receptor beta chain is a singleton in its sample. The antigen is not known. This sample was included in a study of ipilimumab plus nivolumab after autologous stem cell transplantation. Study findings and constraints: Authors suggest TCR repertoire, Treg phenotype and gut microbiota support further study.

Assay used: immunoSEQ multiplex PCR; TCRdb lists only in-frame clones, some missing. The sample includes 10,000 to 15,000 clones, around three quarters seen only once; the top ten take about 18%. V dropped 7 bases and J dropped 10 bases, with 20 bases sitting between them. The CDR3 is 13 amino acids. Germline V gene sequence: CDR1 SQVTM, CDR2 ANQGSEA. The V and J genes are TRBV29-1 and TRBJ2-1, with D perhaps given as TRBD1 or TRBD2 (5 bases each). The TCR comes from a male donor with diffuse large B-cell lymphoma. The source material was PBMCs, sampled in a trial of ipilimumab plus nivolumab as post-transplant consolidation. The CDR3 loop reads CSGTGRMGKEQFF. For the CDR3, the DNA is TGCAGCGGTACGGGACGGATGGGGAAAGAGCAGTTCTTC.